The 14 T cell receptor beta chains below all came from one sample that was sequenced in a study of T cells after yellow fever vaccination. TCRdb ran MiXCR on the 5' RACE reads and lists one entry per CDR3 protein. The table lists about 400,000 distinct CDR3 sequences, 6.2% of them singletons, with around 16% in the top ten. Sequencing used PBMCs, obtained 5 days after the yellow fever booster vaccination. These receptors were obtained from a man aged 25 to 40 who received the YFV17D yellow fever vaccine.

This chain connects TRBV6-1 to TRBJ2-7; TRBD1 matches at 8 bases. The V gene's germline CDR1 is MNHNS and CDR2 SASEGT. The CDR3 is made up of 15 amino acids. Losses at the gene ends were 5 bases for V and 4 bases for J; bases not matched to a gene: 10. This CDR3 is CASSLASGGQYEQYF. The CDR3 DNA reads as TGTGCCAGCAGTCTCGCCTCAGGGGGCCAGTACGAGCAGTACTTC.

The chain combines TRBV5-1 with TRBJ2-4; D uncertain. Germline V gene lookup returns CDR1 SGHRS and CDR2 YFSETQ. The CDR3 sequence is 14 residues long. The V and J ends lost 4 bases and 9 bases respectively, with 17 bases between them. DNA for the CDR3: TGCGCCAGCAGCCCCGACCGGGCAGAGGTCATTCAGTACTTC. This encodes CASSPDRAEVIQYF.

In its sample, this clonotype was seen a few times. The chain employs TRBV29-1 and TRBJ2-7, with 10 nucleotides matching TRBD1. CDR1 and CDR2 from the germline V gene are SQVTM and ANQGSEA. The CDR3 is 14 amino acids. V lost 6 bases, J lost 6 bases, and 11 bases stayed unmatched. CDR3 amino acids: CSVARGTGVSEQYF. CDR3 bases: TGCAGCGTGGCCCGCGGGACAGGGGTTAGCGAGCAGTACTTC.

This clonotype was recorded many times. The chain carries TRBV4-3 and TRBJ1-2; D is undetermined. The ends were cut back, 0 bases at V and 2 bases at J, with 10 bases in the middle. Per the germline V gene, CDR1 is LGHNA and CDR2 is YSLEER. This CDR3 is 15 amino acids long. CDR3 in DNA: TGCGCCAGCAGCCAAGATGACACCCCGAACTATGGCTACACCTTC. Amino acids: CASSQDDTPNYGYTF.

This clonotype has ten or more counts. This sequence joins TRBV7-2 and TRBJ2-3; D remains ambiguous. V was pared by 1 base and J by 3 bases, with 8 bases between. The germline gives CDR1 SGHTA, CDR2 FQGNSA. The CDR3 has 14 residues. This CDR3 reads CASSLVLYTDTQYF. The DNA for the CDR3 is TGTGCCAGCAGCTTAGTTCTGTATACAGATACGCAGTATTTT.

This clonotype was counted a few times. The CDR3 coding sequence is TGTGCCAGCTCAACGGGGACTAGCGGGAACAATGAGCAGTTCTTC. The encoded protein is CASSTGTSGNNEQFF. The V call is TRBV18, the J call TRBJ2-1, with TRBD2 identical over 13 bases. Germline CDR1 is KGHSH and CDR2 is LQKENI. Trimming at V came to 5 bases and at J to 5 bases, leaving 3 bases not matched to a gene. The CDR3 covers 15 residues.

The chain carries TRBV5-4 and TRBJ2-1, with 14 bases aligning to TRBD2. The CDR3 spans 19 residues. Trimming took 3 bases from V and 10 from J; bases not matched to a gene: 18. Per the germline V gene, CDR1 is SGHNT and CDR2 is YYREEE (reference sequence). The CDR3 here is CASSSPGTSGSRWLSEQFF. CDR3 DNA sequence: TGTGCCAGCAGCTCCCCCGGGACTAGCGGGAGTCGGTGGCTCAGCGAGCAGTTCTTC. Drawing the rest from reference TRBV5-4 and TRBJ2-1, the complete variable domain is ETGVTQSPTHLIKTRGQQVTLRCSSQSGHNTVSWYQQALGQGPQFIFQYYREEENGRGNFPPRFSGLQFPNYSSELNVNALELDDSALYLCASSSPGTSGSRWLSEQFFGPGTRLTVL.

In nucleotides, the CDR3 is TGCGCCAGCAGTGAGTCGAGGGGGCCGGTTGATACGCAGTATTTT. It translates to CASSESRGPVDTQYF. The chain has TRBV10-1 and TRBJ2-3, with TRBD1 identical over 7 bases. V gave up 0 bases and J gave up 6 bases; unmatched junction bases: 6. CDR1 is WNHNN and CDR2 is SYGVQD in the germline V gene (reference sequence). There are 15 residues in the CDR3.

At least ten counts were recorded for this clonotype. The chain joins TRBV7-9 to TRBJ1-2, with D hard to call. CDR3 length: 13 residues. CDR1 is SEHNR, CDR2 FQNEAQ, per germline (reference sequence). The V and J ends lost 5 bases and 8 bases respectively, with 15 bases between them. The CDR3 region is CASSLTSEEGYTF. The CDR3, as DNA: TGTGCCAGCAGCCTCACCTCGGAGGAGGGCTACACCTTC.

This chain connects TRBV12-5 to TRBJ2-7; tentative D call: TRBD2 (5 bases). Germline V lookup: CDR1 LGHNT, CDR2 FRNRAP. The CDR3 contains 13 residues. Trimming took off 6 bases at V and 6 bases at J, with 15 bases between the two ends. The CDR3 here is CASGSPAGVEQYF. The CDR3, as DNA: TGTGCTAGTGGATCACCCGCCGGGGTCGAGCAGTACTTC.

This clonotype has a count of ten or more. This chain uses TRBV7-9 with TRBJ1-1; the D gene is possibly TRBD1 (5 bases). The CDR3 consists of 14 residues. Germline V gene sequence: CDR1 SEHNR, CDR2 FQNEAQ (reference sequence). Trimming took 3 bases from V and 0 from J, leaving 8 bases between them. The CDR3 sequence: CASSFDSMNTEAFF. CDR3 DNA sequence: TGTGCCAGCAGCTTCGACAGCATGAACACTGAAGCTTTCTTT.

This clonotype was seen a few times. The rearrangement uses TRBV27 and TRBJ1-1; D remains unclear. CDR3 length: 13 amino acids. The germline V gene has CDR1 MNHEY and CDR2 SMNVEV (reference sequence). V was trimmed by 5 bases and J by 3 bases, leaving 10 bases between them. The DNA of the CDR3 is TGTGCCAGCAGTATGAACAGAGACACTGAAGCTTTCTTT. The encoded protein is CASSMNRDTEAFF.

V and J are TRBV5-1 and TRBJ2-7; D gene ambiguous. The ends were cut back, 4 bases at V and 0 bases at J, with 11 bases in the middle. The CDR3 covers 14 residues. The germline V gene encodes CDR1 SGHRS and CDR2 YFSETQ. The CDR3 sequence: CASSIQTASYEQYF. CDR3 coding DNA: TGCGCCAGCAGCATACAGACGGCCTCCTACGAGCAGTACTTC. The variable domain in full, completed from reference TRBV5-1 and TRBJ2-7, reads KAGVTQTPRYLIKTRGQQVTLSCSPISGHRSVSWYQQTPGQGLQFLFEYFSETQRNKGNFPGRFSGRQFSNSRSEMNVSTLELGDSALYLCASSIQTASYEQYFGPGTRLTVT.

This chain links TRBV7-9 with TRBJ2-3; 9 bases are shared with TRBD2. Germline V gene lookup returns CDR1 SEHNR and CDR2 FQNEAQ (reference sequence). V dropped 5 bases and J dropped 0; count of bases not matched to a gene: 9. The CDR3 loop spans 17 amino acids. In nucleotides, the CDR3 is TGTGCCAGCAGCCCAGGAATGGCGGGAGGGAGCACAGATACGCAGTATTTT. This sequence encodes CASSPGMAGGSTDTQYF. Drawing the rest from reference TRBV7-9 and TRBJ2-3, the complete variable domain is DTGVSQNPRHKITKRGQNVTFRCDPISEHNRLYWYRQTLGQGPEFLTYFQNEAQLEKSRLLSDRFSAERPKGSFSTLEIQRTEQGDSAMYLCASSPGMAGGSTDTQYFGPGTRLTVL.